This T cell receptor beta chain stems from a study of T cell repertoires in cytomegalovirus infection. A note on this clonotype: Its antigen is still unknown.

In germline, CDR1 is LNHDA, CDR2 SQIVND (reference sequence). V lost 5 bases, J lost 2 bases, and 25 bases lay in between. CDR3 size: 19 residues. MiXCR, applied by TCRdb to the reads, yields one record per CDR3 protein. This sample has 900,000 to 950,000 distinct CDR3 sequences, with around 31% found just once. The chain is built from TRBV19 and TRBJ1-5, with a tentative D call TRBD1 (5 bases). The receptor's source is a human donor in good health (CMV status not recorded). Some clones in this sample may be carry-over from other donors' samples. The specimen comprised cultured CD8+ T cells from PBMCs, sampled from culture after CMV antigen stimulation. This CDR3 is CASSFPGPRGGLGNQPQHF. CDR3 nucleotide sequence: TGTGCCAGTAGTTTCCCGGGACCGAGGGGAGGATTGGGCAATCAGCCCCAGCATTTT.